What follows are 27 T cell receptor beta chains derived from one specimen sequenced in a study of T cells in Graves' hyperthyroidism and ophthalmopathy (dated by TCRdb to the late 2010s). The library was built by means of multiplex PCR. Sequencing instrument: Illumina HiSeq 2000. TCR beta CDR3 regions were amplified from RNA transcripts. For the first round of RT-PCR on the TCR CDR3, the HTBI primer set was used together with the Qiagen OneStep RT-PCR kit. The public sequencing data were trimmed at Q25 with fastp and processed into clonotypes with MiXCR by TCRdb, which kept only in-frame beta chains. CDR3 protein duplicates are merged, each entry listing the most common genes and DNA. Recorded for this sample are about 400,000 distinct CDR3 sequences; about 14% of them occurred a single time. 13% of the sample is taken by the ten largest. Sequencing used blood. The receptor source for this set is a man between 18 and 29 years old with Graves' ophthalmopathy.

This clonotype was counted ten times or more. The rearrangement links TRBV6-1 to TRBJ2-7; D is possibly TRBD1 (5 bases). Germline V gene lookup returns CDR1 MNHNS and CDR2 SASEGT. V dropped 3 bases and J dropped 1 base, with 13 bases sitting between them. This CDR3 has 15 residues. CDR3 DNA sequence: TGTGCCAGCAGTGACCGGACACTCAGATCCTACGAGCAGTACTTC. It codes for CASSDRTLRSYEQYF.

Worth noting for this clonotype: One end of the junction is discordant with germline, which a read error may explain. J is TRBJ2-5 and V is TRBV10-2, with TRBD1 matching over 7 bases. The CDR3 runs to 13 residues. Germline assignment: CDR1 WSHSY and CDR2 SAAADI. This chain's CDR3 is CASRLSGTEVIDF. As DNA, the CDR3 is TGCGCCAGCCGATTGTCCGGGACAGAGGTTATCGACTTC.

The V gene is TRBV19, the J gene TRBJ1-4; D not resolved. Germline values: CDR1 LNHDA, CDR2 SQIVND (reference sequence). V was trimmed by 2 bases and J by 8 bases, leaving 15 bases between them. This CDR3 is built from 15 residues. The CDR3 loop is CASSIRRSSREKLFF. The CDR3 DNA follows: TGTGCCAGTAGTATAAGGAGGAGCTCGAGAGAAAAACTGTTTTTT.

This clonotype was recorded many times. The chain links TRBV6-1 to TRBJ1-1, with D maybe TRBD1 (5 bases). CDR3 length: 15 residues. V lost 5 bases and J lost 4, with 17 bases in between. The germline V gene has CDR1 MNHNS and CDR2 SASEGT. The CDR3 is CASSTVMGGGTEAFF. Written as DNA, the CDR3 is TGTGCCAGCAGTACCGTTATGGGGGGAGGCACTGAAGCTTTCTTT.

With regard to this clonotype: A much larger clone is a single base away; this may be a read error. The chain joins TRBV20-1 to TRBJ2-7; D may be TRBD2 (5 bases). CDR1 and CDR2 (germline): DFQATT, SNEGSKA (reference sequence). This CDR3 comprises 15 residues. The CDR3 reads CGARDQIGGGSEQYF. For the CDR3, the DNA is TGCGGTGCTAGAGATCAAATAGGAGGAGGATCCGAGCAGTACTTC.

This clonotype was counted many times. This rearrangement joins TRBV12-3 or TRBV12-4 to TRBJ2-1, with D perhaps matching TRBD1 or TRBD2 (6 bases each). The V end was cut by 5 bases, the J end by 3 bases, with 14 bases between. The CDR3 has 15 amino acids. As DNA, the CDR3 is TGTGCCAGCAGTGGGCTCGGGGGCCGCTACAATGAGCAGTTCTTC. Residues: CASSGLGGRYNEQFF.

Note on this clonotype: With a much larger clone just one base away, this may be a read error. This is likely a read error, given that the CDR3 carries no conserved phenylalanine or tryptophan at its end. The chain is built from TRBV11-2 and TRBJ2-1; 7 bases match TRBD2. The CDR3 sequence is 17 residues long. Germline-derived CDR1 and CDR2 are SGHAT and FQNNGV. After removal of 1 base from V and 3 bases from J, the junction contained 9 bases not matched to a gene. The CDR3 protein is CASSLVGDYLFYNEQFL. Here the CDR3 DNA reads TGTGCCAGCAGCTTAGTAGGGGACTATTTGTTCTACAATGAGCAGTTCCTC.

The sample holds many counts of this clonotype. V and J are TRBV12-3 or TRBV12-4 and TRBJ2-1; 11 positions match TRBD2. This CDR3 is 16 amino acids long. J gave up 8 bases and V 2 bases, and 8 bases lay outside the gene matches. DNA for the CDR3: TGTGCCAGCAGTTTAAGGGGTAGCGGGAGGGGCCATGAGCAGTTCTTC. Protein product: CASSLRGSGRGHEQFF.

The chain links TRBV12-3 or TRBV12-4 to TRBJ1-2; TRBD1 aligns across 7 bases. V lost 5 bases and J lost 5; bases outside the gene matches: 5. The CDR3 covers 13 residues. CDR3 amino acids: CASSPDRRYGYTF. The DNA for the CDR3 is TGTGCCAGCAGTCCGGACAGGAGATATGGCTACACCTTC.

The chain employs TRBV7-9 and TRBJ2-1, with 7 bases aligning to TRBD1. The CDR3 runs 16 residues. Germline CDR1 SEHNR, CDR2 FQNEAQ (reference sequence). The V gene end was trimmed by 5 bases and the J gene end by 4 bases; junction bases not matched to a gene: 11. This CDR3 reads CASSLHDGTAYNEQFF. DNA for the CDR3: TGTGCCAGCAGCCTACATGATGGGACAGCATACAATGAGCAGTTCTTC.

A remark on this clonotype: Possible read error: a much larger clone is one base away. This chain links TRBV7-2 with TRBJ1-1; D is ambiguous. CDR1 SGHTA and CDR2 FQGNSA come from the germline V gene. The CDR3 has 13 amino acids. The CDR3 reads CAGSLRSAPEAFF. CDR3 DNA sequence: TGTGCCGGCAGCTTACGGTCGGCCCCTGAAGCTTTCTTT.

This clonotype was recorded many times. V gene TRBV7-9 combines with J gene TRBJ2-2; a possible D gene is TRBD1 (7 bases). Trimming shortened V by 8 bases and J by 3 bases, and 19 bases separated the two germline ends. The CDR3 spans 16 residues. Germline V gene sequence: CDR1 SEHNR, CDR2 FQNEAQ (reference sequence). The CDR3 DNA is TGTGCCAGCTCGGAGGGGGACAGTGGATACACCGGGGAGCTGTTTTTT. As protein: CASSEGDSGYTGELFF.

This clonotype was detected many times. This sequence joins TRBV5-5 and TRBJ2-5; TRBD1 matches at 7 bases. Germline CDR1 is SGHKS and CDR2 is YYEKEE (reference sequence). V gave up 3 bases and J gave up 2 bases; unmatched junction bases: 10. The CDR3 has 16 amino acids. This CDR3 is CASSSLSQTGQETQYF. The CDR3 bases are TGTGCCAGCAGCTCCCTATCTCAGACAGGGCAAGAGACCCAGTACTTC.

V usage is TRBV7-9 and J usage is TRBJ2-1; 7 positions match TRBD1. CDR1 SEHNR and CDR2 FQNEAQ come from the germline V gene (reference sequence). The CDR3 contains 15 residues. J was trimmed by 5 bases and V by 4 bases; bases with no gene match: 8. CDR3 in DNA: TGTGCCAGCAGCTCTGGGACAGAGTATGACAATGAGCAGTTCTTC. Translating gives CASSSGTEYDNEQFF.

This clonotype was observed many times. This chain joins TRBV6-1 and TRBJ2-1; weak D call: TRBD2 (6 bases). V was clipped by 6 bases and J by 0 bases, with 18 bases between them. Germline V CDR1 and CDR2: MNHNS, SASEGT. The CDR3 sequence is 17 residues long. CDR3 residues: CASRKRGFSASYNEQFF. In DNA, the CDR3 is TGTGCCAGCAGAAAACGGGGGTTTTCCGCCTCCTACAATGAGCAGTTCTTC.

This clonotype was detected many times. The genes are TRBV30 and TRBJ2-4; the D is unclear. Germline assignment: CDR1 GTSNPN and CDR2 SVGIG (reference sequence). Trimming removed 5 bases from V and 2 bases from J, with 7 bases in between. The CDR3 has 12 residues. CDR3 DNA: TGTGCCTGGCGTGGGTCCAAAAACATTCAGTACTTC. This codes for CAWRGSKNIQYF. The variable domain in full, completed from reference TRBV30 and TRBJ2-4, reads SQTIHQWPATLVQPVGSPLSLECTVEGTSNPNLYWYRQAAGRGLQLLFYSVGIGQISSEVPQNLSASRPQDRQFILSSKKLLLSDSGFYLCAWRGSKNIQYFGAGTRLSVL.

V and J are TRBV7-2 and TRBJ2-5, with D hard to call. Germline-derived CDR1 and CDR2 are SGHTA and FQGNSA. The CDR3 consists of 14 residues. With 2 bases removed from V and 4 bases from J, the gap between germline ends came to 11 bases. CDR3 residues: CASSLSVYGETQYF. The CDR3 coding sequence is TGTGCCAGCAGCTTAAGCGTCTATGGAGAGACCCAGTACTTC.

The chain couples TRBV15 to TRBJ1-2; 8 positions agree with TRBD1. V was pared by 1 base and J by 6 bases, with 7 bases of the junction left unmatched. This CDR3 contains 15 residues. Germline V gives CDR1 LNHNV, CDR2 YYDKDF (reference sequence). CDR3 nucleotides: TGTGCCACCAGCAGAGTCGACAGGGGAGTCAATGGCTACACCTTC. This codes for CATSRVDRGVNGYTF. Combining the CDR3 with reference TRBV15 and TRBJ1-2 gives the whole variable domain DAMVIQNPRYQVTQFGKPVTLSCSQTLNHNVMYWYQQKSSQAPKLLFHYYDKDFNNEADTPDNFQSRRPNTSFCFLDIRSPGLGDTAMYLCATSRVDRGVNGYTFGSGTRLTVV.

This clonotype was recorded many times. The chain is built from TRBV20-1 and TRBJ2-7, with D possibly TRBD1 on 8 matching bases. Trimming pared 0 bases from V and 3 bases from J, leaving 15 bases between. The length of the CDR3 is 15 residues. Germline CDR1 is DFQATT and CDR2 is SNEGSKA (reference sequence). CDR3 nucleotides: TGCAGTGCTAGAGATCAAGCGGGACAGGACTACGAGCAGTACTTC. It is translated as CSARDQAGQDYEQYF.

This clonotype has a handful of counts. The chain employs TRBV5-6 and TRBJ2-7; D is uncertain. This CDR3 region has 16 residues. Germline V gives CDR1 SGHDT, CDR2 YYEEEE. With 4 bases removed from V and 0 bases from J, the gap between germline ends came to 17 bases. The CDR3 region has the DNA TGTGCCAGCAGCCCATCCATTGGTTGGGACTCCTACGAGCAGTACTTC. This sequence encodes CASSPSIGWDSYEQYF.

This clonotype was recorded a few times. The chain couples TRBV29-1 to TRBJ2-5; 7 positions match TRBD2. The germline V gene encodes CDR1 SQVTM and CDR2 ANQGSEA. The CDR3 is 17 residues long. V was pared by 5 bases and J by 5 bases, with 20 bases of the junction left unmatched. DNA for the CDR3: TGCAGCGTTCCCCTTATGCGGGGGATCTTGGCCGGGGAGACCCAGTACTTC. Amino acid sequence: CSVPLMRGILAGETQYF.

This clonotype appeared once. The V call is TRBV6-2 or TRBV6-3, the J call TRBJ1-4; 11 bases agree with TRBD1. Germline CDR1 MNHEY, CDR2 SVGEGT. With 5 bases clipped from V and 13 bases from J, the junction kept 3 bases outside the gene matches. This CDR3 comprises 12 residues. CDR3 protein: CASSGTGGRLFF. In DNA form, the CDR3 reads TGTGCCAGCAGTGGGACAGGGGGGCGACTGTTTTTT.

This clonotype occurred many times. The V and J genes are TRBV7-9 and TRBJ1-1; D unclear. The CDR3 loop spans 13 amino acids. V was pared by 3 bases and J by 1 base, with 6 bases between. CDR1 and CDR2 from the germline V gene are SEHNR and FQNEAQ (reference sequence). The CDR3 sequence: CASSFFGNTEAFF. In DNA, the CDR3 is TGTGCCAGCAGCTTTTTTGGGAACACTGAAGCTTTCTTT.

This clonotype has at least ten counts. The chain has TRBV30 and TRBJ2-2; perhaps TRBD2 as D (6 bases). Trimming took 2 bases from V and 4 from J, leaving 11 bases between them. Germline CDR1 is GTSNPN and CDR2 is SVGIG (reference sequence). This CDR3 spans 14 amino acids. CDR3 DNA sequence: TGTGCCTGGAGTTTAAGGGGAGGCACCGGGGAGCTGTTTTTT. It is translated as CAWSLRGGTGELFF.

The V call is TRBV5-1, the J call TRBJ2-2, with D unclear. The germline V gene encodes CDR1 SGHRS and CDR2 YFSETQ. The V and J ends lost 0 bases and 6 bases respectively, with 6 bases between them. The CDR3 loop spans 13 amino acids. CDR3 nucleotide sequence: TGCGCCAGCAGCTTGGCGACGGCCGGGGAGCTGTTTTTT. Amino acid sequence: CASSLATAGELFF.

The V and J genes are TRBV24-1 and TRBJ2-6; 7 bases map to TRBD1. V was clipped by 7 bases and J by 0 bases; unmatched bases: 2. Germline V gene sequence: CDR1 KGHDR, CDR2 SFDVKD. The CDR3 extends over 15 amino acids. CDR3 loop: CATSPGGSGANVLTF. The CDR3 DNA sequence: TGTGCCACCAGCCCAGGGGGCTCTGGGGCCAACGTCCTGACTTTC.

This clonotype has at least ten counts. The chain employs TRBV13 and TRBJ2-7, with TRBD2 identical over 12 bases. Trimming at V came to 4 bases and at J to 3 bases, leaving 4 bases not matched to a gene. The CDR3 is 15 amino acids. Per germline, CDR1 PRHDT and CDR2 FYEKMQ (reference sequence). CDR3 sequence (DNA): TGTGCCAGCAGCTCCCGACTAGCGGGAGACTACGAGCAGTACTTC. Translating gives CASSSRLAGDYEQYF.